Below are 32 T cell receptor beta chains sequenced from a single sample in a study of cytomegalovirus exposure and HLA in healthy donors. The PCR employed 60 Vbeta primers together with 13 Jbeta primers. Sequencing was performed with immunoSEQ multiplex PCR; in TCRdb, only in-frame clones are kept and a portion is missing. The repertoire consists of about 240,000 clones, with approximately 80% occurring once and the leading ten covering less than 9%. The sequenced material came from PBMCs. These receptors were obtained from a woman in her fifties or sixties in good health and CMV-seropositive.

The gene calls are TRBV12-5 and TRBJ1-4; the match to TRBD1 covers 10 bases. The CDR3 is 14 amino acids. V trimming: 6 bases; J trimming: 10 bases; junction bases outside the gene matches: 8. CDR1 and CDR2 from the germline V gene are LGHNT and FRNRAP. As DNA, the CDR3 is TGTGCTAGTGGCCCGACAGGGGGCGAAGGAAAACTGTTTTTT. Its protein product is CASGPTGGEGKLFF. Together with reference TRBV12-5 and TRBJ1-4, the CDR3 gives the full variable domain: DARVTQTPRHKVTEMGQEVTMRCQPILGHNTVFWYRQTMMQGLELLAYFRNRAPLDDSGMPKDRFSAEMPDATLATLKIQPSEPRDSAVYFCASGPTGGEGKLFFGSGTQLSVL.

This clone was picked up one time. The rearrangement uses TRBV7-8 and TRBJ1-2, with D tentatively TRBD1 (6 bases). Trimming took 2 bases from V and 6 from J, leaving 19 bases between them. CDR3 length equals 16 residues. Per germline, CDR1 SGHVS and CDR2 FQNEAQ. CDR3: CASSLMGPTGRDGYTF. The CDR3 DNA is TGTGCCAGCAGCTTAATGGGGCCGACAGGAAGGGATGGCTACACCTTC.

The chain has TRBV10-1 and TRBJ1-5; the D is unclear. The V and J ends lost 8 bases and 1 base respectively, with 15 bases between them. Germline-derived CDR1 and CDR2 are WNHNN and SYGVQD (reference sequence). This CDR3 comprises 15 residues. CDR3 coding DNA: TGCGCCAGCGCCTATCGACATAGAAGCAATCAGCCCCAGCATTTT. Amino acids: CASAYRHRSNQPQHF.

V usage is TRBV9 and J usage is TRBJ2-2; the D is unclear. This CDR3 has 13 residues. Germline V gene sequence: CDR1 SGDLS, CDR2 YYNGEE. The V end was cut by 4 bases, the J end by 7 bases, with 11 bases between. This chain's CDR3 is CASSLELLGELFF. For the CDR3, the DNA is TGTGCCAGCAGCCTCGAACTGCTCGGGGAGCTGTTTTTT. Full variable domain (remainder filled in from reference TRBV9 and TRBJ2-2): DSGVTQTPKHLITATGQRVTLRCSPRSGDLSVYWYQQSLDQGLQFLIQYYNGEERAKGNILERFSAQQFPDLHSELNLSSLELGDSALYFCASSLELLGELFFGEGSRLTVL.

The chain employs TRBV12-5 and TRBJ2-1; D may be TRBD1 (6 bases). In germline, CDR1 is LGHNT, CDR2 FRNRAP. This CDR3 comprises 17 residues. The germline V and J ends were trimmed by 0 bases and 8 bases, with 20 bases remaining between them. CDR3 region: CASGLVPSGQFYHEQFF. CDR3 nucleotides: TGTGCTAGTGGTTTGGTACCCTCCGGACAGTTTTACCATGAGCAGTTCTTC.

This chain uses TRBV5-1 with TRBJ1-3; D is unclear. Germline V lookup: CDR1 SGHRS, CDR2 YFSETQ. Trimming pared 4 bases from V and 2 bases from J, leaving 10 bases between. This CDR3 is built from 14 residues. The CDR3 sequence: CASSLKSAGNTIYF. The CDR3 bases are TGCGCCAGCAGCCTTAAGAGCGCTGGAAACACCATATATTTT.

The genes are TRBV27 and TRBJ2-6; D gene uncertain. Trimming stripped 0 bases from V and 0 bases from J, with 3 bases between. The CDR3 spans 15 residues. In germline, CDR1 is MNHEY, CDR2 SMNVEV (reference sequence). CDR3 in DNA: TGTGCCAGCAGTTTATCGTACTCTGGGGCCAACGTCCTGACTTTC. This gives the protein CASSLSYSGANVLTF.

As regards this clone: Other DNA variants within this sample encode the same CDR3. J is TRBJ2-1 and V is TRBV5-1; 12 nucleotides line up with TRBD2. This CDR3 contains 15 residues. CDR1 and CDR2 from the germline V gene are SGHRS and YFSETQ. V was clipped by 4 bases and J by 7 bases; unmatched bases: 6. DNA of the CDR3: TGCGCCAGCAGCCAGACTAGCGGGAGAGTTAATGAGCAGTTCTTC. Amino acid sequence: CASSQTSGRVNEQFF.

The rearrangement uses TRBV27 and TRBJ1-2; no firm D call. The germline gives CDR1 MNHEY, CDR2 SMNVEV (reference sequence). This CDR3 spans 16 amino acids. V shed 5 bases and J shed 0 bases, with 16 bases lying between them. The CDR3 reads CASSEISGRSNYGYTF. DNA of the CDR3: TGTGCCAGCAGTGAGATTTCGGGGAGATCTAACTATGGCTACACCTTC.

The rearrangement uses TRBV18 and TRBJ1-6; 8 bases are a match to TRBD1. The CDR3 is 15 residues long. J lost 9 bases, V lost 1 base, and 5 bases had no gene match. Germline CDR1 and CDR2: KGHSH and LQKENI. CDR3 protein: CASSPQRDRSSPLHF. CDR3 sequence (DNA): TGTGCCAGCTCACCACAGCGGGACAGGAGTTCACCCCTCCACTTT.

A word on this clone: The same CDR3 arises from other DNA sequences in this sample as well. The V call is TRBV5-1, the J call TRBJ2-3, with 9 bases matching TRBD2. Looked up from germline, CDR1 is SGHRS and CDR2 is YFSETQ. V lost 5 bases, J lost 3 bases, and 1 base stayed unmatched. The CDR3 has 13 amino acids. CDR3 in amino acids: CASSLAGTDTQYF. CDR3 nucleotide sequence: TGCGCCAGCAGTCTAGCGGGAACAGATACGCAGTATTTT.

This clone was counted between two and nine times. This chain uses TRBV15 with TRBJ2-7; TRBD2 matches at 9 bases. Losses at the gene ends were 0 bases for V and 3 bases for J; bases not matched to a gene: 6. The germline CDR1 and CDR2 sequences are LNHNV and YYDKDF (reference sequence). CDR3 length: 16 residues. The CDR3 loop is CATSRDWLAGSYEQYF. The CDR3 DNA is TGTGCCACCAGCAGAGATTGGCTAGCGGGAAGCTACGAGCAGTACTTC.

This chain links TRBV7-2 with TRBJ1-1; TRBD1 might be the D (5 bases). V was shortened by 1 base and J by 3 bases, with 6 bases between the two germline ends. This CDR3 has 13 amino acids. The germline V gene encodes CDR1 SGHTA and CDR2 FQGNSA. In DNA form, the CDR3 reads TGTGCCAGCAGCTTAGTAGGGGACACTGAAGCTTTCTTT. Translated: CASSLVGDTEAFF.

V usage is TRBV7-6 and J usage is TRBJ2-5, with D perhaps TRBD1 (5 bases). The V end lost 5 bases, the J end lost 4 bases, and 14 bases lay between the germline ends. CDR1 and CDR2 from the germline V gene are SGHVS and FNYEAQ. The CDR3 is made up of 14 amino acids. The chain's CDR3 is CASSPGRGTETQYF. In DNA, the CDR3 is TGTGCCAGCAGCCCAGGGCGTGGAACAGAGACCCAGTACTTC.

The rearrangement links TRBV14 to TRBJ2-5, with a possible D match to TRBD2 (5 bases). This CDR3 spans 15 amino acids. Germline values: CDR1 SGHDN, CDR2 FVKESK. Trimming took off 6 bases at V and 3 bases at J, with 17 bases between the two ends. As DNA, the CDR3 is TGTGCCAGCAGAATTCCGCTACTAGGCAAAGAGACCCAGTACTTC. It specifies CASRIPLLGKETQYF.

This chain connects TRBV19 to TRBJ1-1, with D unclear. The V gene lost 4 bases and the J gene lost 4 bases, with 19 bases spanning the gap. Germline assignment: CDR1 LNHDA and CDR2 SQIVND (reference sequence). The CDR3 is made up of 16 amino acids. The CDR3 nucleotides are TGTGCCAGTAGTACCGATCGATCCTCACCGGGCACTGAAGCTTTCTTT. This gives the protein CASSTDRSSPGTEAFF.

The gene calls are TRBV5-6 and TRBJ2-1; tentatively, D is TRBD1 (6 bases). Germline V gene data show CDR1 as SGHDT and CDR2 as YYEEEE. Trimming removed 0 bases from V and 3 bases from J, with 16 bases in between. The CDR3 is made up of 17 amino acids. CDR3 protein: CASSLAGGQGIYNEQFF. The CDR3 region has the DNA TGTGCCAGCAGCTTGGCCGGCGGGCAGGGGATCTACAATGAGCAGTTCTTC.

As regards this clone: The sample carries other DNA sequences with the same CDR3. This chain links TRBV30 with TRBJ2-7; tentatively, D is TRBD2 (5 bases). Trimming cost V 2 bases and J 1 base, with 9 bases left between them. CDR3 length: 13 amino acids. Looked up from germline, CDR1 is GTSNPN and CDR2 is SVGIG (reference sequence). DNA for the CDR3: TGTGCCTGGAGTCCGGGAAGGTCCTACGAGCAGTACTTC. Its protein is CAWSPGRSYEQYF. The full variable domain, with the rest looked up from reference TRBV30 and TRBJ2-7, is SQTIHQWPATLVQPVGSPLSLECTVEGTSNPNLYWYRQAAGRGLQLLFYSVGIGQISSEVPQNLSASRPQDRQFILSSKKLLLSDSGFYLCAWSPGRSYEQYFGPGTRLTVT.

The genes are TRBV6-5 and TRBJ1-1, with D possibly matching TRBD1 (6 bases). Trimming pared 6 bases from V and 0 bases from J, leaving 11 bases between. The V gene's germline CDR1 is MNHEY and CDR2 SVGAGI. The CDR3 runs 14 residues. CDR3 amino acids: CASSPTGMNTEAFF. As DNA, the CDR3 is TGTGCCAGCAGCCCAACAGGGATGAACACTGAAGCTTTCTTT.

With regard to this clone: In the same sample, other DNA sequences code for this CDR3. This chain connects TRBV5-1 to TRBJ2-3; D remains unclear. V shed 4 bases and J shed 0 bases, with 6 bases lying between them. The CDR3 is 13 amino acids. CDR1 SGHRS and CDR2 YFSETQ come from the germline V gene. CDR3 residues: CASSIPSTDTQYF. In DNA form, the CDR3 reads TGCGCCAGCAGCATTCCTAGCACAGATACGCAGTATTTT.

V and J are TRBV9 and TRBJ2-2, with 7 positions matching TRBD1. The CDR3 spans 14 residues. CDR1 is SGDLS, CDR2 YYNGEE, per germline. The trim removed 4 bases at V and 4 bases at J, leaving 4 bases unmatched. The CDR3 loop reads CASSPRQGTGELFF. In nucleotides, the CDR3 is TGTGCCAGCAGCCCCCGACAGGGCACCGGGGAGCTGTTTTTT. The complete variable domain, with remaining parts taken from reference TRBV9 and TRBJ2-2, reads DSGVTQTPKHLITATGQRVTLRCSPRSGDLSVYWYQQSLDQGLQFLIQYYNGEERAKGNILERFSAQQFPDLHSELNLSSLELGDSALYFCASSPRQGTGELFFGEGSRLTVL.

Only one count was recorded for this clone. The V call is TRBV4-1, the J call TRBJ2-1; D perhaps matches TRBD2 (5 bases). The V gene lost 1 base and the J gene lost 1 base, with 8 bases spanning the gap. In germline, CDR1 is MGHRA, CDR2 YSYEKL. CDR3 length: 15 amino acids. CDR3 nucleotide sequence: TGCGCCAGCAGCCAAGTGGAGGCTTCCTACAATGAGCAGTTCTTC. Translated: CASSQVEASYNEQFF.

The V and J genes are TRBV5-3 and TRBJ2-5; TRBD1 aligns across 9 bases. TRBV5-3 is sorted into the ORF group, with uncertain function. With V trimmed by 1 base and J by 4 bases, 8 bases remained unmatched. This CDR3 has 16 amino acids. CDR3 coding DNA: TGTGCCAGAAGCTTGATGCACAGGGGGCAAGGAGAGACCCAGTACTTC. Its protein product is CARSLMHRGQGETQYF.

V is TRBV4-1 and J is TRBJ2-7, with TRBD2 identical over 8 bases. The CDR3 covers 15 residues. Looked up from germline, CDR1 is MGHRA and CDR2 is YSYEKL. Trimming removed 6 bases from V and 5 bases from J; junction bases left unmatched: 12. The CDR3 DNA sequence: TGCGCCAGCAGTCTTTTCCGGACTAGCACCCACGAGCAGTACTTC. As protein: CASSLFRTSTHEQYF.

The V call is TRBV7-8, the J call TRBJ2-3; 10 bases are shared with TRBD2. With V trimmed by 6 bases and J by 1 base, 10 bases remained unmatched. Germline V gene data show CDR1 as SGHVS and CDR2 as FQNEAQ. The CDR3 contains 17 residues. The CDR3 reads CASSFYPSGRGTDTQYF. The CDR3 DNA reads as TGTGCCAGCAGTTTCTACCCCAGCGGGAGGGGCACAGATACGCAGTATTTT. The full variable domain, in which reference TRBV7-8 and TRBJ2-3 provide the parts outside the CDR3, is GAGVSQSPRYKVAKRGQDVALRCDPISGHVSLFWYQQALGQGPEFLTYFQNEAQLDKSGLPSDRFFAERPEGSVSTLKIQRTQQEDSAVYLCASSFYPSGRGTDTQYFGPGTRLTVL.

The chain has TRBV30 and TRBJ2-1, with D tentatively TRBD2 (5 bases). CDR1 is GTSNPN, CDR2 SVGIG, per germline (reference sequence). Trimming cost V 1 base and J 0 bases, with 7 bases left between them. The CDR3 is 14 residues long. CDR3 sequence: CAWSGSGSYNEQFF. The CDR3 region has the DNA TGTGCCTGGAGTGGGAGCGGCTCCTACAATGAGCAGTTCTTC.

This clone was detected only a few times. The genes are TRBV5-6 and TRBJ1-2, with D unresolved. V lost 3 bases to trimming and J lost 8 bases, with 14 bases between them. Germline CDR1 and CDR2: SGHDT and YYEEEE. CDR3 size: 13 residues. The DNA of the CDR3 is TGTGCCAGCAGCTACCTTTCGGAGAGAGGCTACACCTTC. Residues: CASSYLSERGYTF.

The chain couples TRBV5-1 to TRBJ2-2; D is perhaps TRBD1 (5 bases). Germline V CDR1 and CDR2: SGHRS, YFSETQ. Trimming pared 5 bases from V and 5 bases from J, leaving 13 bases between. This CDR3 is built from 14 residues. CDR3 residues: CASSKGLETGELFF. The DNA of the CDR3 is TGCGCCAGCAGTAAGGGGCTTGAAACCGGGGAGCTGTTTTTT.

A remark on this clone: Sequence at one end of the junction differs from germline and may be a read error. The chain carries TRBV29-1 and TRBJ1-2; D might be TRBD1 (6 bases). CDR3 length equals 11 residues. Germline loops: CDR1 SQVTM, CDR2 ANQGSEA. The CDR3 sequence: CSVEDRGARRF. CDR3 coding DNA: TGCAGCGTTGAAGATCGGGGGGCCCGTCGCTTC. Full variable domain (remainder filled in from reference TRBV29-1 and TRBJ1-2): SAVISQKPSRDICQRGTSLTIQCQVDSQVTMMFWYRQQPGQSLTLIATANQGSEATYESGFVIDKFPISRPNLTFSTLTVSNMSPEDSSIYLCSVEDRGARRFGSGTRLTVV.

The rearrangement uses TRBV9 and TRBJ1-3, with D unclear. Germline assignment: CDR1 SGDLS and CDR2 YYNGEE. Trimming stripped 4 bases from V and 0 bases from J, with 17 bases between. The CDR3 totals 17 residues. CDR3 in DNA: TGTGCCAGCAGCCCCGGGTCGGCCGGATCCTCTGGAAACACCATATATTTT. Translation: CASSPGSAGSSGNTIYF.

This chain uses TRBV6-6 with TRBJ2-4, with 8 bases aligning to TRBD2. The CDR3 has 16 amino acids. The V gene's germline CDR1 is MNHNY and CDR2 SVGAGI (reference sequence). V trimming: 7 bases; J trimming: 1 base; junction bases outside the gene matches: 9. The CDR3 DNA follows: TGTGCCAGCATTCACGGGGGGGAGAGGGCCAAAAACATTCAGTACTTC. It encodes CASIHGGERAKNIQYF.

CDR3 nucleotides: TGTGCCAGTAGTAGAGCGGGAGCGGCCCAAGAGACCCAGTACTTC. Residues: CASSRAGAAQETQYF. The rearrangement joins TRBV19 to TRBJ2-5; 8 nucleotides align to TRBD2. Trimming took 4 bases from V and 1 from J; bases not matched to a gene: 5. Germline lookup yields CDR1 LNHDA and CDR2 SQIVND (reference sequence). The CDR3 contains 15 residues.